The 16 T cell receptor beta chains below come from one sample, sequenced in a study of metastatic and nonmetastatic thyroid tumors. Ahead of thyroid surgery, no patient had received treatment of any kind. Using MiXCR, TCRdb re-called clones from the PCR reads. The table includes 15,000 to 25,000 clones, 25% detected once. Sample: blood. Receptors were obtained from a male donor with papillary thyroid cancer or a benign thyroid nodule (not recorded which). Some clones in this sample may be carry-over from other donors' samples.

By share of the sample, this clone is medium-sized. The V and J genes are TRBV20-1 and TRBJ2-7; TRBD2 matches 10 bases. V lost 6 bases, J lost 0 bases, and 2 bases stayed unmatched. Germline-derived CDR1 and CDR2 are DFQATT and SNEGSKA (reference sequence). The CDR3 sequence is 13 residues long. In DNA, the CDR3 is TGCAGTGCCCCTAGCGGGAGCTCCTACGAGCAGTACTTC. Translation: CSAPSGSSYEQYF.

The chain is built from TRBV20-1 and TRBJ2-7; weak D call: TRBD2 (5 bases). CDR3 length equals 12 residues. Per the germline V gene, CDR1 is DFQATT and CDR2 is SNEGSKA (reference sequence). Trimming shortened V by 2 bases and J by 8 bases, and 13 bases separated the two germline ends. The CDR3 spells CSARYEEVQQYF. CDR3 nucleotides: TGCAGTGCTAGATATGAGGAGGTTCAGCAGTACTTC.

The chain is built from TRBV5-1 and TRBJ1-1, with D possibly TRBD1 on 5 matching bases. Germline V gene lookup returns CDR1 SGHRS and CDR2 YFSETQ. The V end was cut by 4 bases, the J end by 1 base, with 8 bases between. This CDR3 comprises 13 residues. The CDR3, as DNA: TGCGCCAGCAGCCTGGGGGGGAACACTGAAGCTTTCTTT. It codes for CASSLGGNTEAFF.

This clone was seen at least ten times. The rearrangement links TRBV9 to TRBJ2-3; D remains unclear. The CDR3 length is 15 residues. Per germline, CDR1 SGDLS and CDR2 YYNGEE. Trimming stripped 0 bases from V and 0 bases from J, with 8 bases between. CDR3 loop: CASSVGLSSTDTQYF. CDR3 coding DNA: TGTGCCAGCAGCGTAGGACTGTCTAGCACAGATACGCAGTATTTT. Filled out from reference TRBV9 and TRBJ2-3, the complete variable domain reads DSGVTQTPKHLITATGQRVTLRCSPRSGDLSVYWYQQSLDQGLQFLIQYYNGEERAKGNILERFSAQQFPDLHSELNLSSLELGDSALYFCASSVGLSSTDTQYFGPGTRLTVL.

The rearrangement joins TRBV6-5 to TRBJ2-7, with D possibly TRBD2 on 5 matching bases. CDR1 is MNHEY and CDR2 is SVGAGI in the germline V gene. Trimming stripped 0 bases from V and 1 base from J, with 13 bases between. The CDR3 has 16 residues. CDR3 sequence: CASSYSISAVSYEQYF. The CDR3 DNA reads TGTGCCAGCAGTTACTCTATTAGCGCGGTATCCTACGAGCAGTACTTC.

This clone was recorded many times. The chain uses TRBV20-1 and TRBJ2-5; 15 bases agree with TRBD2. Germline CDR1 and CDR2: DFQATT and SNEGSKA (reference sequence). After removal of 2 bases from V and 5 bases from J, the junction contained 6 bases not matched to a gene. The CDR3 is made up of 16 amino acids. The CDR3 nucleotides are TGCAGTGCTAGATCCGGACTAGCGGGGGGGCCGGAGACCCAGTACTTC. Its protein product is CSARSGLAGGPETQYF.

There are many counts of this clone. The chain is built from TRBV5-1 and TRBJ2-5, with D possibly being TRBD2 (5 bases). This CDR3 has 13 amino acids. V shed 6 bases and J shed 5 bases, with 14 bases lying between them. CDR1 is SGHRS, CDR2 YFSETQ, per germline. In DNA form, the CDR3 reads TGCGCCAGCACCCCCCGGCGAGGGGAGACCCAGTACTTC. It codes for CASTPRRGETQYF.

By frequency in the sample, this clone is medium-sized (0.01 to 0.1%). V and J are TRBV27 and TRBJ1-6; D call uncertain. V lost 3 bases and J lost 6, with 3 bases in between. This CDR3 spans 12 amino acids. The germline V gene has CDR1 MNHEY and CDR2 SMNVEV (reference sequence). In DNA, the CDR3 is TGTGCCAGCAGTTTCGCTAATTCACCCCTCCACTTT. Translating gives CASSFANSPLHF.

The V call is TRBV2, the J call TRBJ2-3, with 7 bases lining up with TRBD2. Germline V gene data show CDR1 as SNHLY and CDR2 as FYNNEI. There are 12 residues in the CDR3. Losses at the gene ends were 0 bases for V and 11 bases for J; bases not matched to a gene: 2. The chain's CDR3 is CASSEALAEQYF. CDR3 nucleotides: TGTGCCAGCAGTGAAGCGCTAGCGGAGCAGTATTTT.

This clone was observed many times. The V gene is TRBV3-1, the J gene TRBJ2-2, with 11 bases identical to TRBD2. The CDR3 is 17 amino acids. Germline CDR1 LGHDT, CDR2 YNNKEL (reference sequence). V was pared by 4 bases and J by 4 bases, with 8 bases of the junction left unmatched. DNA for the CDR3: TGTGCCAGCAGCCCGTTCTTAGCGGGAGGGTTCACCGGGGAGCTGTTTTTT. Translated: CASSPFLAGGFTGELFF.

This clone is classed as medium-sized. The rearrangement joins TRBV27 to TRBJ1-1; D ambiguous. CDR3 length: 15 amino acids. V lost 0 bases to trimming and J lost 1 base, with 9 bases between them. Germline loops: CDR1 MNHEY, CDR2 SMNVEV (reference sequence). The CDR3 region has the DNA TGTGCCAGCAGTTTATCAGGGTACACGAACACTGAAGCTTTCTTT. Amino acid sequence: CASSLSGYTNTEAFF.

This clone was counted between two and nine times. J is TRBJ1-1 and V is TRBV10-2; D may be TRBD1 (6 bases). Trimming took 8 bases from V and 11 from J, leaving 21 bases between them. The CDR3 length is 13 residues. CDR1 and CDR2 from the germline V gene are WSHSY and SAAADI. The CDR3: CASGRGRGNEAFF. The DNA for the CDR3 is TGCGCCAGCGGGCGAGGCAGGGGCAATGAGGCTTTCTTT.

This clone was seen a few times. A read error may produce the germline difference seen at one junction end. This sequence joins TRBV2 and TRBJ1-1; D is perhaps TRBD1 (5 bases). In germline, CDR1 is SNHLY, CDR2 FYNNEI. CDR3 length equals 12 residues. Here the CDR3 reads CAGRVAGPEAFF. The CDR3 nucleotides read TGTGCCGGCAGGGTGGCGGGCCCTGAAGCTTTCTTT.

By share, this clone counts as medium-sized (0.01 to 0.1%). This chain connects TRBV4-3 to TRBJ1-5; TRBD1 matches 8 bases. Germline V gene data show CDR1 as LGHNA and CDR2 as YSLEER. CDR3 length: 15 amino acids. V was pared by 3 bases and J by 6 bases, with 7 bases of the junction left unmatched. The CDR3 sequence is CASSQGTGAFQPQHF. The CDR3 coding sequence is TGCGCCAGCAGCCAGGGGACAGGAGCTTTTCAGCCCCAGCATTTT.

The CDR3 coding sequence is TGTGCCAGCAGAAGACTGATAAATAGCAATCAGCCCCAGCATTTT. Translating gives CASRRLINSNQPQHF. The V gene is TRBV6-1, the J gene TRBJ1-5; no firm D call. Germline V CDR1 and CDR2: MNHNS, SASEGT. The CDR3 is 15 amino acids. V lost 6 bases and J lost 0, with 12 bases in between.

This chain connects TRBV2 to TRBJ1-2; the match to TRBD1 covers 7 bases. The germline V gene encodes CDR1 SNHLY and CDR2 FYNNEI. V lost 4 bases to trimming and J lost 0 bases; unmatched junction nucleotides: 5. The length of the CDR3 is 15 residues. CDR3 nucleotides: TGTGCCAGCAGTGCCGAGGGGGCCTCTAACTATGGCTACACCTTC. Translated, it gives CASSAEGASNYGYTF.